The text below deals with one T cell receptor beta chain. What it binds is unknown. This CDR3 has 16 residues. Per the germline V gene, CDR1 is SGDLS and CDR2 is YYNGEE. The ends lost 0 bases at V and 4 bases at J; junction bases unmatched: 6. This sample was taken from a study of siplizumab effects on memory and regulatory T cells. TCRdb's table, derived via immunoSEQ multiplex PCR, lists solely in-frame clones and lacks some. Here the sample spans approximately 90,000 clones, roughly 94% being singletons. Notes on the study in general: Confirmatory evidence of suppressive function in proliferating siplizumab-culture Tregs was not obtained.

J is TRBJ2-1 and V is TRBV9, with 8 bases fitting TRBD2. The receptor was derived from a human donor in good health. Sequencing was done on a sample of non-Treg CD4+ T cells sorted from blood. The chain's CDR3 is CASSVGPAGEYNEQFF. The CDR3 coding sequence is TGTGCCAGCAGCGTAGGGCCAGCGGGGGAGTACAATGAGCAGTTCTTC.